The entry below describes one T cell receptor beta chain. Its antigen is currently unknown. This specimen belongs to a study of cytomegalovirus exposure and HLA in healthy donors. Study background: Earlier work reported 117 million unique TCR beta sequences from about 180 million T cells. Study-level results: Presence/absence analysis assumed near-uniform sequencing depth across donors.

In the PCR, 60 Vbeta and 13 Jbeta primers were used. Sequencing was performed with immunoSEQ multiplex PCR; in TCRdb, only in-frame clones are kept and a portion is missing. This table holds approximately 160,000 clones, 68% found once. The CDR3 runs to 12 residues. Per germline, CDR1 SGHDN and CDR2 FVKESK. With 5 bases removed from V and 5 bases from J, the gap between germline ends came to 9 bases. This TCR was recovered from a middle-aged woman in good health and CMV-seropositive. Input material: PBMCs. The V call is TRBV14, the J call TRBJ2-5; D not resolved. The CDR3 region has the DNA TGTGCCAGCAGCAATTTAGTGGAGACCCAGTACTTC. Translating it yields CASSNLVETQYF.